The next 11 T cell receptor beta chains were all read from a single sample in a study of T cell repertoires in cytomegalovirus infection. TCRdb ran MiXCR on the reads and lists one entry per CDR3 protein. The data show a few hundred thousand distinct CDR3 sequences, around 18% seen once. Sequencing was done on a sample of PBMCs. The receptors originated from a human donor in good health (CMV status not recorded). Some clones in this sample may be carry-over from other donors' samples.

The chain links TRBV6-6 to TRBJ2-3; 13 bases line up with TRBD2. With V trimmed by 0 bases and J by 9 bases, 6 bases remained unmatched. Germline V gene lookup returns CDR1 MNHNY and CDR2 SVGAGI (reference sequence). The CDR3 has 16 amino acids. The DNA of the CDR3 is TGTGCCAGCAGTTACTCGGACGGACTAGCGGGAGACACGCAGTATTTT. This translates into CASSYSDGLAGDTQYF.

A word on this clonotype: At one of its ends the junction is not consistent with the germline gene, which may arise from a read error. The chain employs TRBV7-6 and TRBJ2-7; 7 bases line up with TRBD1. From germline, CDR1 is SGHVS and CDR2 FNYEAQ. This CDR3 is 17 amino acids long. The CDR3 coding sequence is TGTGCCAGCAGCTTAGCGCCACCACAGGGGAACTCCTACGAGGAGTACTTC. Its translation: CASSLAPPQGNSYEEYF.

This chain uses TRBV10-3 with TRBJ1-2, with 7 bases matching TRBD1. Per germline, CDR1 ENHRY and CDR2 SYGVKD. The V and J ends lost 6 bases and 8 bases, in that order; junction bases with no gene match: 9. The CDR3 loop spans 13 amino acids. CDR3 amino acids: CAISADRDDGYTF. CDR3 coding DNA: TGTGCCATCAGCGCCGACAGGGATGACGGCTACACCTTC.

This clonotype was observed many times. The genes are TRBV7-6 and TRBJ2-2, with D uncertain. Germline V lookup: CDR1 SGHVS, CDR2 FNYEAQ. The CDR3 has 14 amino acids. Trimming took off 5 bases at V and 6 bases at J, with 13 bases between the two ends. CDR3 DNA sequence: TGTGCCAGCAGCCGATATGATGGGGCCGGGGAGCTGTTTTTT. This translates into CASSRYDGAGELFF. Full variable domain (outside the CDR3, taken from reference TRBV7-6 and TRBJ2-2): GAGVSQSPRYKVTKRGQDVALRCDPISGHVSLYWYRQALGQGPEFLTYFNYEAQQDKSGLPNDRFSAERPEGSISTLTIQRTEQRDSAMYRCASSRYDGAGELFFGEGSRLTVL.

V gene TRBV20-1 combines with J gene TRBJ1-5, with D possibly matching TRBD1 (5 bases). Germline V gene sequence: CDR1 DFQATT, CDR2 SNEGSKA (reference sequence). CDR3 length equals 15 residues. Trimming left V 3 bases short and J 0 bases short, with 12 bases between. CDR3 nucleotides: TGCAGTGCTAGTCGACAGAGCTTTAGCAATCAGCCCCAGCATTTT. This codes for CSASRQSFSNQPQHF.

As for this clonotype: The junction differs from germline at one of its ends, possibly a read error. The CDR3, as DNA: TGTACCAGCAGCTTAGGCTCTGGGGCCAACGTCCTGACTTTC. Protein product: CTSSLGSGANVLTF. The chain recombines TRBV7-4 with TRBJ2-6, with D unclear. Germline CDR1 is SGHVT and CDR2 is SQSDAQ. This CDR3 is built from 14 residues.

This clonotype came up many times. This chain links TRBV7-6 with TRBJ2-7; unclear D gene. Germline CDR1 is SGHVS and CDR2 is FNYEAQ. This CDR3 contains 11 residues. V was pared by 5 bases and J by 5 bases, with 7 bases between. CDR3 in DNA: TGTGCCAGCAGCACACAGAACGAGCAGTACTTC. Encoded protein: CASSTQNEQYF.

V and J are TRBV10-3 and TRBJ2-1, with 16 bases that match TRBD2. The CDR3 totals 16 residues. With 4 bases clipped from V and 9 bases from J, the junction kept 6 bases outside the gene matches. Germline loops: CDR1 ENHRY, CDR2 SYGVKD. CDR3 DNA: TGTGCCATCAGTGCAACCGGGACTAGCGGGGGGGGTGAGCAGTTCTTC. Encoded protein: CAISATGTSGGGEQFF.

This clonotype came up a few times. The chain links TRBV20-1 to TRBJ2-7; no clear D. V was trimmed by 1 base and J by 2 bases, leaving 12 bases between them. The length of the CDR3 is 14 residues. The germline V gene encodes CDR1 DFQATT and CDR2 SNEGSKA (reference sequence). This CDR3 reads CSARVRTNTYEQYF. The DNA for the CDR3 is TGCAGTGCTAGAGTTCGTACAAACACCTACGAGCAGTACTTC.

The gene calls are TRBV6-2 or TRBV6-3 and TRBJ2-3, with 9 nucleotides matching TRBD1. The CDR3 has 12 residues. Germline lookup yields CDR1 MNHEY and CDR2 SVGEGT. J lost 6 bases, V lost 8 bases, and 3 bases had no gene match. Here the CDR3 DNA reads TGTGCCAGCCGGACAGGGGATGATACGCAGTATTTT. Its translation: CASRTGDDTQYF.

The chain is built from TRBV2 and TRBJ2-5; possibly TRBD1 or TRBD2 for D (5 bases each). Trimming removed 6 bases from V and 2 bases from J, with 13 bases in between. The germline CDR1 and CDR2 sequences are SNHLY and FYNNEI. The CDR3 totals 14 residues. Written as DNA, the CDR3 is TGTGCCAGCAGCAGGGACGGAAAACAAGAGACCCAGTACTTC. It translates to CASSRDGKQETQYF.